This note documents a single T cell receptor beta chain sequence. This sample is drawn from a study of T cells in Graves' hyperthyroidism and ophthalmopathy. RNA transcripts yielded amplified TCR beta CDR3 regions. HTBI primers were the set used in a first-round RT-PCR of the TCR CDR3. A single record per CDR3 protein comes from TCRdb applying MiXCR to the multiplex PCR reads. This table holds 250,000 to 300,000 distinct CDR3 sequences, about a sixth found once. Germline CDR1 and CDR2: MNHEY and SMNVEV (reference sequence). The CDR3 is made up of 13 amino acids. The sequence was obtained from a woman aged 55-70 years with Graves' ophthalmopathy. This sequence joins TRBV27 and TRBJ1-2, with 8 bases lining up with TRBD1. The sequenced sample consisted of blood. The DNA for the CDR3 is TGTGCTGGTACTCAGGGGGCTGATAGGGGCTACACCTTC. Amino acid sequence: CAGTQGADRGYTF.